This TCR beta chain emerged from a study of beta chain features in type 1 diabetes. About the study: Healthy donors and patients showed comparable age, gender and cell yields. Broader study findings: Shortening that was moderate but significant affected the TCRB CDR3s of Type 1 diabetes patients in all four CD4+ subsets. HLA influence on TCRB rearrangement stayed unresolved here.

As for this clone: Its antigen is unidentified. This sample also contains other DNA sequences that code for the same CDR3.

Trimming cost V 0 bases and J 2 bases, with 8 bases left between them. CDR1 and CDR2 from the germline V gene are SGDLS and YYNGEE. This CDR3 has 14 amino acids. Isolated RNA was reverse transcribed in full, so expressed TCRB transcripts were sequenced. Repertoires were generated with immunoSEQ multiplex PCR, while TCRdb's copy carries only in-frame clones and drops some. The sample consists of under 800,000 clones, 15% of them appearing once. The chain combines TRBV9 with TRBJ1-2, with no clear D. The sample comprised naive CD4+ T cells from blood. This clonotype was obtained from a man younger than 30 in good health. The CDR3, as DNA: TGTGCCAGCAGCGTAGGTGGGCAGAACTATGGCTACACCTTC. Amino acids: CASSVGGQNYGYTF.